Included here is one T cell receptor (beta chain) sequence, with context. The antigen remains undetermined. The sample originates from a study of T-cell reconstitution after alpha-beta-depleted transplantation in children. For TCRbeta, the library was prepared with unique molecular identifiers. TCRdb itself ran the PCR reads through MiXCR, one entry per CDR3 protein. The table records more than 200,000 distinct CDR3 sequences, 20% to 30% of them present only once. Overall study findings and caveats: It was surviving recipient T cells and thymic progenitors that gave some patients high TCRbeta diversity at day 60. Reports say that about two months after transplant, the alpha-beta T cells came out of several hundred graft clones that had expanded.

CDR1 and CDR2 from the germline V gene are SGHRS and YFSETQ. V was pared by 4 bases and J by 1 base, with 14 bases between. CDR3 length: 15 amino acids. The rearrangement joins TRBV5-1 to TRBJ1-2; TRBD1 might be the D (5 bases). The origin of this receptor is a female patient aged 2-10 years who had a stem cell transplant for congenital amegakaryocytic thrombocytopenia, so the T cells may come from the graft donor. The sample in question was PBMCs, mostly from graft donor cells, obtained 360 days after TCRalphabeta/CD19-depleted stem cell transplant. The CDR3 reads CASSTPAGGNYGYTF. The CDR3 DNA follows: TGCGCCAGCAGCACGCCGGCGGGGGGTAACTATGGCTACACCTTC.